A selection of T cell receptor beta chains follows, all from one sample in a study of cytomegalovirus exposure and HLA in healthy donors. Assay used: immunoSEQ multiplex PCR; TCRdb lists only in-frame clones, some missing. The table has 150,000 to 200,000 clones, around 77% seen once. Sequenced input: PBMCs. The receptors stem from a woman in her 30s in good health and CMV-seropositive. CDR3s include the opening cysteine and the closing phenylalanine or tryptophan. The order of the fields is J gene, D gene, clone size, V gene, CDR3 DNA, CDR3 protein. The D gene is left open where the match is weak. Expanded clones are given a class, and other clones once, few, many or no size at all.

TRBJ1-1 | - | - | TRBV6-5 | TGTGCCAGCATGAGGGCCAAGAACACTGAAGCTTTCTTT | CASMRAKNTEAFF
TRBJ1-1 | - | once | TRBV4-3 | TGCGCCAGCAGCCAAGATTTAGTACAGGGAGCTGAAGCTTTCTTT | CASSQDLVQGAEAFF
TRBJ1-6 | - | - | TRBV4-1 | TGCGCCAGCAGCCAAGATCTAAAAATTGCCAATTCACCCCTCCACTTT | CASSQDLKIANSPLHF
TRBJ2-2 | - | - | TRBV7-9 | TGTGCCAGCAGCCAATGGGCTACGAACACCGGGGAGCTGTTTTTT | CASSQWATNTGELFF
TRBJ1-1 | - | - | TRBV5-1 | TGCGCCAGCAGCTTTGAGGGACTAGGGGGGGTTCGAGCTGAAGCTTTCTTT | CASSFEGLGGVRAEAFF
TRBJ1-6 | - | - | TRBV6-5 | TGTGCCAGCAGTGCACGACAGGAGGATTCACCCCTCCACTTT | CASSARQEDSPLHF
TRBJ2-2 | - | - | TRBV27 | TGTGCCAGCAGAGGTACCCCCGGGCTAGCAAGCACCGGGGAGCTGTTTTTT | CASRGTPGLASTGELFF
TRBJ2-7 | TRBD2 | - | TRBV4-3 | TGCGCCAGCAGCCAAGATTTGTCTAGCGGGAGCTACGAGCAGTACTTC | CASSQDLSSGSYEQYF
TRBJ2-6 | - | - | TRBV5-6 | TGTGCCAGCAGCTTGTCTTTACAATTCCCGCCCTCTGGGGCCAACGTCCTGACTTTC | CASSLSLQFPPSGANVLTF
TRBJ1-2 | - | - | TRBV18 | TGTGCCAGCTCACCATTACAAGCTAACTATGGCTACACCTTC | CASSPLQANYGYTF
TRBJ1-1 | TRBD1 | once | TRBV28 | TGTGCCAGCATCCACGGGACAGGATTAGCTTTCTTT | CASIHGTGLAFF
TRBJ2-1 | - | - | TRBV6-1 | TGTGCCAGCAGTGTTAGACAGGATCAGTTCTTC | CASSVRQDQFF
TRBJ2-3 | - | - | TRBV9 | TGTGCCAGCAGCGTAGCATCGGGGAGCACAGATACGCAGTATTTT | CASSVASGSTDTQYF
TRBJ1-1 | - | - | TRBV5-1 | TGCGCCAGCAGCTTGAACGTAGGACAGAACACTGAAGCTTTCTTT | CASSLNVGQNTEAFF
TRBJ2-5 | - | - | TRBV19 | TGTGCCAGTAGTCCACGGACACTCCAAGAGACCCAGTACTTC | CASSPRTLQETQYF
TRBJ2-1 | - | - | TRBV5-6 | TGTGCCAGCAGCTTGGTGGTAGGGAGCTCCTACAATGAGCAGTTCTTC | CASSLVVGSSYNEQFF
TRBJ1-3 | TRBD1 | - | TRBV9 | TGTGCCAGCAGCGACACGCGGGACAGTGTATATTTT | CASSDTRDSVYF
TRBJ2-1 | - | - | TRBV7-8 | TGTGCCAGCAGCTATTCCTTCCCAGGGGATAATGAGCAGTTCTTC | CASSYSFPGDNEQFF
TRBJ2-5 | - | - | TRBV29-1 | TGCAGCGTTGATGGGAGTTGGGAGACCCAGTACTTC | CSVDGSWETQYF
TRBJ2-3 | TRBD2 | - | TRBV7-9 | TGTTCCAGCAGCTTAGGAGCTAGCGGGGGGGCAGATACGCAGTATTTT | CSSSLGASGGADTQYF
TRBJ1-3 | TRBD1 | - | TRBV7-6 | TGTGCCAGCAGCTTACGACAGGGGGCTGGAAACACCATATATTTT | CASSLRQGAGNTIYF
TRBJ1-2 | TRBD1 | - | TRBV7-8 | TGTGCCAGCAGCTTGAGACAGGGAAGCGGCTACACCTTC | CASSLRQGSGYTF
TRBJ2-6 | - | - | TRBV27 | TGTGCCAGCAGTAAATCGACAGCCTCTGGGGCCAACGTCCTGACTTTC | CASSKSTASGANVLTF
TRBJ2-7 | TRBD1 | - | TRBV29-1 | TGCAGCGCAGGAGAGGACAGGAGCTCCTACGAGCAGTACTTC | CSAGEDRSSYEQYF
TRBJ2-2 | TRBD1 | - | TRBV19 | TGTGCCAGCAACTCGGGACAGGGGGCGACCGGGGAGCTGTTTTTT | CASNSGQGATGELFF